Below are 21 T cell receptor beta chains sequenced from a single sample in a study of beta chain features in type 1 diabetes. Since all of the isolated RNA was reverse transcribed, expressed TCRB transcripts were what got sequenced. Clones were sequenced by immunoSEQ multiplex PCR, and TCRdb holds only the in-frame ones, with some missing. The sample has 200,000 to 250,000 clones, around 68% seen once; the top ten hold roughly 0.048%. Source material: naive CD4+ T cells from blood. The source is a man aged 25-40 years in good health.

The V and J genes are TRBV5-4 and TRBJ2-3; the match to TRBD2 covers 7 bases. CDR1 SGHNT and CDR2 YYREEE come from the germline V gene (reference sequence). The trim removed 4 bases at V and 3 bases at J, leaving 8 bases unmatched. The CDR3 has 15 residues. The CDR3 sequence is CASSAGRAGTDTQYF. For the CDR3, the DNA is TGTGCCAGCAGCGCGGGGAGGGCCGGTACAGATACGCAGTATTTT.

The V call is TRBV6-5, the J call TRBJ2-3; the match to TRBD1 covers 8 bases. Germline CDR1 reads MNHEY; CDR2 reads SVGAGI. V shed 8 bases, J shed 3 bases, and the junction held 4 bases outside the gene matches. The CDR3 has 13 residues. CDR3 nucleotide sequence: TGTGCCAGCCACAGGGGGAGTACAGATACGCAGTATTTT. Protein sequence: CASHRGSTDTQYF.

The chain carries TRBV30 and TRBJ1-1; D is undetermined. CDR3 length: 12 residues. V lost 4 bases to trimming and J lost 1 base, with 7 bases between them. CDR1 is GTSNPN, CDR2 SVGIG, per germline (reference sequence). CDR3 sequence reads: CAWKFSNTEAFF. CDR3 DNA: TGTGCCTGGAAATTCTCGAACACTGAAGCTTTCTTT.

This clone was picked up a small number of times. V is TRBV30 and J is TRBJ2-6; D is possibly TRBD1 (6 bases). CDR3 length: 15 amino acids. Germline V gene sequence: CDR1 GTSNPN, CDR2 SVGIG (reference sequence). The ends were cut back, 2 bases at V and 12 bases at J, with 20 bases in the middle. The CDR3 here is CAWSSSTGPLPVLTF. The CDR3 coding sequence is TGTGCCTGGAGTTCTTCGACAGGCCCTCTCCCCGTCCTGACTTTC.

The chain combines TRBV7-9 with TRBJ2-3; no definite D call. CDR1 is SEHNR and CDR2 is FQNEAQ in the germline V gene (reference sequence). This CDR3 contains 14 residues. The germline V and J ends were trimmed by 8 bases and 0 bases, with 12 bases remaining between them. CDR3 nucleotide sequence: TGTGCCAGCCCGATTTCACTTAGCACAGATACGCAGTATTTT. It is translated as CASPISLSTDTQYF.

The rearrangement links TRBV7-2 to TRBJ2-3; 13 nucleotides align to TRBD2. This CDR3 has 15 amino acids. Per germline, CDR1 SGHTA and CDR2 FQGNSA. Trimming cost V 10 bases and J 6 bases; bases outside gene matches: 10. The CDR3 protein is CATQTSGRTADTQYF. CDR3 coding DNA: TGTGCCACCCAGACTAGCGGGAGGACGGCGGATACGCAGTATTTT.

The V and J genes are TRBV5-1 and TRBJ2-1; 7 nucleotides match TRBD2. CDR3 size: 17 residues. The germline CDR1 and CDR2 sequences are SGHRS and YFSETQ. The trim removed 4 bases at V and 0 bases at J, leaving 10 bases unmatched. The chain's CDR3 is CASSLDLAASSYNEQFF. For the CDR3, the DNA is TGCGCCAGCAGCCTAGATCTAGCGGCTAGCTCCTACAATGAGCAGTTCTTC.

The chain is built from TRBV7-2 and TRBJ1-5, with unresolved D. CDR3 length: 12 residues. V gave up 3 bases and J gave up 4 bases, with 4 bases separating them. CDR1 and CDR2 (germline): SGHTA, FQGNSA. The chain's CDR3 is CASSFGNQPQHF. CDR3 nucleotide sequence: TGTGCCAGCAGCTTTGGGAATCAGCCCCAGCATTTT.

In DNA form, the CDR3 reads TGTGCCAGCAGCCCCGGGACAGGGACCGGTGGCTACACCTTC. It yields the protein CASSPGTGTGGYTF. The V gene is TRBV2, the J gene TRBJ1-2; TRBD1 matches 9 bases. J lost 7 bases, V lost 6 bases, and 9 bases had no gene match. The germline CDR1 and CDR2 sequences are SNHLY and FYNNEI. The CDR3 is 14 residues long.

The J gene is TRBJ2-7, the V gene TRBV5-1, with unresolved D. Per the germline V gene, CDR1 is SGHRS and CDR2 is YFSETQ. This CDR3 has 13 amino acids. Trimming took 1 base from V and 6 from J, leaving 11 bases between them. The DNA of the CDR3 is TGCGCCAGCAGCTTGCCCCTCCCGGGCGAGCAGTACTTC. Translated, it gives CASSLPLPGEQYF.

This clone has a handful of counts. J is TRBJ2-3 and V is TRBV30, with 13 bases that match TRBD2. Trimming at V came to 1 base and at J to 2 bases, leaving 3 bases not matched to a gene. This CDR3 spans 16 amino acids. Germline V gene sequence: CDR1 GTSNPN, CDR2 SVGIG (reference sequence). The CDR3, as DNA: TGTGCCTGGAGTGCGGGACTAGCGGGATACACAGATACGCAGTATTTT. Its protein product is CAWSAGLAGYTDTQYF.

This clone was counted only a few times. This chain connects TRBV10-3 to TRBJ2-7; TRBD2 matches 13 bases. The CDR3 spans 17 residues. Germline V gene lookup returns CDR1 ENHRY and CDR2 SYGVKD. Unmatched junction bases numbered 8, after V lost 2 bases and J lost 4 bases. The CDR3 protein is CAISETRTSGRSYEQYF. DNA for the CDR3: TGTGCCATCAGTGAGACGCGGACTAGCGGGAGATCTTACGAGCAGTACTTC.

V usage is TRBV30 and J usage is TRBJ1-1, with 8 bases identical to TRBD1. Germline-derived CDR1 and CDR2 are GTSNPN and SVGIG (reference sequence). Trimming at V came to 8 bases and at J to 9 bases, leaving 11 bases not matched to a gene. CDR3 length: 12 residues. CDR3 nucleotides: TGTGCCCATCAGGGGGCAGTGACAAAAGCTTTCTTT. It codes for CAHQGAVTKAFF.

V gene TRBV14 combines with J gene TRBJ1-6; D might be TRBD1 (5 bases). Germline lookup yields CDR1 SGHDN and CDR2 FVKESK. Trimming stripped 4 bases from V and 10 bases from J, with 20 bases between. The CDR3 is 16 residues long. CDR3: CASSRGVREIGSPLHF. The CDR3, as DNA: TGTGCCAGCAGCCGAGGGGTACGGGAAATAGGATCACCCCTCCACTTT.

The chain has TRBV30 and TRBJ2-3; TRBD1 is a possible D gene (5 bases). Per the germline V gene, CDR1 is GTSNPN and CDR2 is SVGIG (reference sequence). The CDR3 consists of 13 residues. V shed 4 bases and J shed 4 bases, with 12 bases lying between them. The CDR3 DNA sequence: TGTGCCTGGAACTGGCAGGGCCCAGATACGCAGTATTTT. Its protein product is CAWNWQGPDTQYF.

The rearrangement uses TRBV29-1 and TRBJ2-7; D uncertain. The CDR3 runs 14 residues. V was trimmed by 6 bases and J by 2 bases, leaving 17 bases between them. Germline V CDR1 and CDR2: SQVTM, ANQGSEA. CDR3 region: CSVFFAPPPYEQYF. DNA for the CDR3: TGCAGCGTCTTCTTTGCACCGCCGCCCTACGAGCAGTACTTC.

The sample holds one count of this clone. The rearrangement uses TRBV6-1 and TRBJ2-3; 8 bases match TRBD2. CDR1 and CDR2 (germline): MNHNS, SASEGT. The CDR3 runs to 15 residues. The CDR3 DNA follows: TGTGCTGCCCGGCGGGGGGACACCGAAACAGATACGCAGTATTTT. Its protein product is CAARRGDTETDTQYF.

The chain couples TRBV30 to TRBJ1-2; D not certain. CDR3 length: 15 amino acids. Germline CDR1 reads GTSNPN; CDR2 reads SVGIG (reference sequence). V lost 0 bases to trimming and J lost 4 bases, with 15 bases between them. For the CDR3, the DNA is TGTGCCTGGAGTGTCACCCGGCAGCCTAGCTATGGCTACACCTTC. It yields the protein CAWSVTRQPSYGYTF. The full variable domain, in which reference TRBV30 and TRBJ1-2 provide the parts outside the CDR3, is SQTIHQWPATLVQPVGSPLSLECTVEGTSNPNLYWYRQAAGRGLQLLFYSVGIGQISSEVPQNLSASRPQDRQFILSSKKLLLSDSGFYLCAWSVTRQPSYGYTFGSGTRLTVV.

The chain recombines TRBV14 with TRBJ2-5; D call uncertain. Germline V lookup: CDR1 SGHDN, CDR2 FVKESK. This CDR3 contains 11 residues. Trimming cost V 4 bases and J 6 bases, with 6 bases left between them. DNA for the CDR3: TGTGCCAGCAGCCTGGGGAAGACCCAGTACTTC. Its protein is CASSLGKTQYF.

The rearrangement links TRBV29-1 to TRBJ2-6; unclear D gene. The CDR3 consists of 13 residues. Germline V gives CDR1 SQVTM, CDR2 ANQGSEA. The V end lost 7 bases, the J end lost 1 base, and 8 bases lay between the germline ends. The CDR3 loop reads CSARGSGANVLTF. The CDR3, as DNA: TGCAGCGCCCGCGGTTCTGGGGCCAACGTCCTGACTTTC.

The chain carries TRBV27 and TRBJ1-6; TRBD1 is a possible D gene (6 bases). Germline V CDR1 and CDR2: MNHEY, SMNVEV (reference sequence). The CDR3 spans 15 residues. V was shortened by 2 bases and J by 8 bases, with 13 bases between the two germline ends. The CDR3 region is CASSLPQGRDSPLHF. CDR3 DNA: TGTGCCAGCAGTTTACCACAGGGTAGGGATTCACCCCTCCACTTT.